A selection of T cell receptor beta chains follows, all from one sample in a study of control samples from healthy donors and cancer patients. Data came from immunoSEQ multiplex PCR; TCRdb stores just in-frame clones and leaves some out. Of some 100,000 clones listed, around 89% were seen once; the top ten hold approximately 7.8%. Sequencing was performed on blood. These receptors were taken from a man in his thirties or forties in good health. CDR3s include the opening cysteine and the closing phenylalanine or tryptophan. A D gene is named only where the DNA matches it firmly. Some rows have no size entry. The others give once, few or many, or a class for an expanded clone.

clone_size	v_call	d_call	j_call	cdr3_nt	cdr3_aa
once	TRBV3-1/TRBV3-2	NA	TRBJ2-3	TGTGCCAGCAGCTCCCCCAGTATTAACACAGATACGCAGTATTTT	CASSSPSINTDTQYF
once	TRBV7-2	NA	TRBJ1-1	TGTGCCAGCAGCTTAGTCGCAGGGATGGGCACTGAAGCTTTCTTT	CASSLVAGMGTEAFF
NA	TRBV19	TRBD1	TRBJ2-6	TGTGCCAGTAAGGACAGGCCACACTCTGGGACCAACGTCCTGACTTTC	CASKDRPHSGTNVLTF
NA	TRBV5-6	NA	TRBJ1-2	TGTGCCAGCAGCTTTCTTGGCAGGGATAGCTATGGCTACACCTTC	CASSFLGRDSYGYTF
NA	TRBV4-2	TRBD1	TRBJ1-6	TGTGCCAGCTCCCAGGGGGGGGATTCACCCCTCCACTTT	CASSQGGDSPLHF
NA	TRBV12-3/TRBV12-4	TRBD1	TRBJ2-5	TGTGCCAGCAGTAAGAACAGGGGGGAGACCCAGTACTTC	CASSKNRGETQYF
NA	TRBV7-9	NA	TRBJ1-5	TGTGCCAGCAGTAAGGACGATCGGCCCCAGCATTTT	CASSKDDRPQHF
NA	TRBV3-1/TRBV3-2	NA	TRBJ2-1	TGTGCCAGCAGCCAAGAAAGGCGGGCAAAGCAGTTCTTC	CASSQERRAKQFF
NA	TRBV3-1/TRBV3-2	NA	TRBJ2-3	TGTGCCAGCGGGGCAAGCACAGATACGCAGTATTTT	CASGASTDTQYF
NA	TRBV19	NA	TRBJ1-1	TGTGCCAGTAGTCACACGTACACTGAAGCTTTCTTT	CASSHTYTEAFF
few	TRBV11-2	NA	TRBJ2-5	TGTGCCAGCAGCTTATTGCAGGGGGAGACCCAGTACTTC	CASSLLQGETQYF
NA	TRBV10-2	NA	TRBJ2-3	TGCGCCAGCAGTCCCGGGGCCCGCACAGATACGCAGTATTTT	CASSPGARTDTQYF
NA	TRBV18	NA	TRBJ2-2	TGTGCCAGCTCTCACCAGGGGCTCTTTGGATCGAACACCGGGGAGCTGTTTTTT	CASSHQGLFGSNTGELFF
once	TRBV6-1	TRBD1	TRBJ1-2	TGTGCCAGCAGTGGGGGAGACAGGGGGAGCGGGCGCGGCTACACCTTC	CASSGGDRGSGRGYTF
NA	TRBV5-6	TRBD1	TRBJ1-2	TGTGCCAGCAGCTTGGCCGCGGGACAGCCCTTCTACACCTTC	CASSLAAGQPFYTF
NA	TRBV29-1	NA	TRBJ1-2	TGCAGCGTTGCGGACAGTCGAGGCTACACCTTC	CSVADSRGYTF
NA	TRBV25-1	NA	TRBJ1-1	TGTGCCAGCAGCCGAGGGAGAACGGCTGAAGCTTTCTTT	CASSRGRTAEAFF
NA	TRBV24-1	TRBD2	TRBJ2-1	TGTGCCACCAGTGATTTGGGACTAGCGGGACTCGATGAGCAGTTCTTC	CATSDLGLAGLDEQFF
NA	TRBV30	TRBD1	TRBJ1-5	TGTGCCTGGGCTGACAGGGGTAATCAGCCCCAGCATTTT	CAWADRGNQPQHF
NA	TRBV6-5	TRBD2	TRBJ2-5	TGTGCCAGCAGTACTTGGGGGGGGGAGACCCAGTACTTC	CASSTWGGETQYF
NA	TRBV19	NA	TRBJ2-7	TGTGCCAGTAGTGCGGCAGGGTTCTCCTACGAGCAGTACTTC	CASSAAGFSYEQYF
NA	TRBV7-2	NA	TRBJ2-5	TGTGCCAGCAGCTTACGGGGAGTCCAAGAGACCCAGTACTTC	CASSLRGVQETQYF
NA	TRBV6-1	NA	TRBJ1-1	TGTGCCAGCAGTGAAAGGGGGAGGGGACATGAAGCTTTCTTT	CASSERGRGHEAFF
NA	TRBV27	NA	TRBJ1-4	TGTGCCAGCAGTTTATCGATAAGAGGGGCGCGGCGGGAAAAACTGTTTTTT	CASSLSIRGARREKLFF
NA	TRBV7-2	NA	TRBJ2-2	TGTGCCAGCAGCTGGGTAGCCCGACGGGAGCTGTTTTTT	CASSWVARRELFF
NA	TRBV7-2	NA	TRBJ2-7	TGTGCCAGCAGCTTACCCTTGAAAGTCGACGAGCAGTACTTC	CASSLPLKVDEQYF
few	TRBV6-2/TRBV6-3	NA	TRBJ1-1	TGTGCCAGCAGCTTCCCTCTAAGGGGCAGGGCTGAAGCTTTCTTT	CASSFPLRGRAEAFF
NA	TRBV2	TRBD1	TRBJ1-3	TGTGCCAGCAGGACGACGACAGGGGTCTCTGGAAACACCATATATTTT	CASRTTTGVSGNTIYF
NA	TRBV7-2	TRBD2	TRBJ2-1	TGTGCCAGCAGAGGGACTAGCGGGGGGGCTCTAATCCTTTACAATGAGCAGTTCTTC	CASRGTSGGALILYNEQFF
NA	TRBV11-3	NA	TRBJ2-1	TGTGCCAGCAGCTTAGGGAATGAGCAGTTCTTC	CASSLGNEQFF
NA	TRBV19	TRBD1	TRBJ2-7	TGTGCCAGTAGTATCGGACCCCAGACAGGGTACTACGAGCAGTACTTC	CASSIGPQTGYYEQYF
NA	TRBV4-1	TRBD1	TRBJ1-3	TGCGCCAGCAGCCAACTACAGGGGGCCCGTGGAAACACCATATATTTT	CASSQLQGARGNTIYF
NA	TRBV28	NA	TRBJ1-6	TGTGCCAGCAGCCCGCCCTGGTCCTATAATTCACCCCTCCACTTT	CASSPPWSYNSPLHF